The rows below give T cell receptor beta chains drawn from one sample of a study of blood T cell repertoires in COVID-19. Assay used: immunoSEQ multiplex PCR; TCRdb lists only in-frame clones, some missing. The repertoire includes 130,000 to 150,000 clones, approximately 80% of them detected once, and 38% sits in the top ten. Sequenced input: peripheral blood. The receptors shown here come from a human donor in a cohort sampled during active COVID-19. The CDR3 runs from the conserved cysteine through the conserved F or W. The D gene is left open where the match is weak.

D gene,V gene,J gene,CDR3 DNA,CDR3 protein
.,TRBV30,TRBJ1-5,TGTGCCTGGAGTTTCGGGGGCAATCAGCCCCAGCATTTT,CAWSFGGNQPQHF
TRBD1,TRBV5-1,TRBJ2-3,TGCGCCAGCAGCTCAGAGGGGACAGGGGGCGGCACAGATACGCAGTATTTT,CASSSEGTGGGTDTQYF
TRBD2,TRBV7-2,TRBJ2-5,TGTGCCAGCAGCTTAGGACTAGCGGGGTACCAAGAGACCCAGTACTTC,CASSLGLAGYQETQYF
.,TRBV5-1,TRBJ1-6,TGCGCCAGCAGCTTGGATGGGGCGCGCGGATCACCCCTCCACTTT,CASSLDGARGSPLHF
.,TRBV10-3,TRBJ1-5,TGTGCCATCAGTGAGTCGGGGCAGGGCGGACAGCCCCAGCATTTT,CAISESGQGGQPQHF
.,TRBV12-3/TRBV12-4,TRBJ1-1,TGTGCCAGCAGTTCAGGGGTGGGACCTGAAGCTTTCTTT,CASSSGVGPEAFF
.,TRBV7-2,TRBJ2-5,TGTGCCAGCACCTCTCCTCAGGGGTGGTGGACCCAGTACTTC,CASTSPQGWWTQYF
TRBD1,TRBV7-8,TRBJ1-1,TGTGCCAGCAGCCCGCGACAGGGATGGGGCACTGAAGCTTTCTTT,CASSPRQGWGTEAFF
TRBD1,TRBV11-3,TRBJ1-2,TGTGCCAGCAGCTCCACCTGGACAGGCGGCTACACCTTC,CASSSTWTGGYTF
.,TRBV6-5,TRBJ1-5,TGTGCCAGCAGCCCGAGACAGATAGGTCAGCCCCAGCATTTT,CASSPRQIGQPQHF
TRBD2,TRBV4-1,TRBJ2-5,TGCGCCAGCAGCCAAGAAATGGTGGGACTAGCGGGGGGGCGACAGACCCAGTACTTC,CASSQEMVGLAGGRQTQYF